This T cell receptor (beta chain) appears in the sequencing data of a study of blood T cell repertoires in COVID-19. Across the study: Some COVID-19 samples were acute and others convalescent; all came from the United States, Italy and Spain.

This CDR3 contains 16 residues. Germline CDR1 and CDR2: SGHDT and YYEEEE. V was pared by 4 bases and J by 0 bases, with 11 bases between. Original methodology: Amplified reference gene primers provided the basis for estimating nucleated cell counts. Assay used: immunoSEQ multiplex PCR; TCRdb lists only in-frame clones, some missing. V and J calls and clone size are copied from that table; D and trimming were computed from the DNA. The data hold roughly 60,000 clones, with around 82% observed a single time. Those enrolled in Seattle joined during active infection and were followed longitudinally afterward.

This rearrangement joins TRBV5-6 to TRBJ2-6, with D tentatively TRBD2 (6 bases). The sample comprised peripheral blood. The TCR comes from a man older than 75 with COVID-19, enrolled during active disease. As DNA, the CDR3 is TGTGCCAGCAGCAGGGAGGCTCACTCTGGGGCCAACGTCCTGACTTTC. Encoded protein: CASSREAHSGANVLTF.